This T cell receptor beta chain was retrieved from a study of OX40 agonist ivuxolimab in advanced cancers. On the study more broadly: Partial responses occurred in three patients (one hepatocellular carcinoma, two cutaneous melanoma). Findings and caveats of the study: Expanded clones belonging to CD8+ T cells outnumbered, on average, those of CD4+.

Clones were read by immunoSEQ multiplex PCR, and TCRdb kept only the in-frame ones, dropping some. The table includes just under 20,000 clones, 74% detected once. By its share, this clone is medium-sized. The antigen remains undetermined. CDR1 is LNHDA and CDR2 is SQIVND in the germline V gene (reference sequence). This CDR3 contains 14 residues. Trimming left V 5 bases short and J 0 bases short, with 8 bases between. This sequence originates from an adult with an advanced solid tumor such as melanoma, head and neck, liver or kidney cancer. Sequenced material: CD4+ or CD8+ T cells sorted from blood, taken in a trial of the OX40 agonist ivuxolimab. The V and J genes are TRBV19 and TRBJ1-3, with D uncertain. The CDR3 DNA follows: TGTGCCAGTAGTCCGGACTACTCTGGAAACACCATATATTTT. Translating gives CASSPDYSGNTIYF.